One and the same sample provided the 16 T cell receptor beta chains below, sequenced in a study of CD8 T cells in ankylosing spondylitis. TCRdb passed the 5' RACE reads through MiXCR, listing each CDR3 protein once. The sample holds 300,000 to 400,000 distinct CDR3 sequences, under 14% seen once. Sample: blood, either unsorted or a sorted T cell fraction (not recorded which). The origin of the receptors is a female donor with ankylosing spondylitis or in good health (not recorded which).

This clonotype was observed a few times. The rearrangement links TRBV7-2 to TRBJ2-7; a weak D match, TRBD1 (6 bases). Germline V gives CDR1 SGHTA, CDR2 FQGNSA. The CDR3 is made up of 14 amino acids. V was cut by 1 base and J by 3 bases, with 10 bases left in between. CDR3 sequence: CASSLDRANYEQYF. CDR3 bases: TGTGCCAGCAGCTTAGACAGGGCCAACTACGAGCAGTACTTC. Complete variable domain (other parts from reference TRBV7-2 and TRBJ2-7): GAGVSQSPSNKVTEKGKDVELRCDPISGHTALYWYRQSLGQGLEFLIYFQGNSAPDKSGLPSDRFSAERTGGSVSTLTIQRTQQEDSAVYLCASSLDRANYEQYFGPGTRLTVT.

This clonotype was observed many times. The V gene is TRBV9, the J gene TRBJ2-1; 7 bases are a match to TRBD1. V dropped 0 bases and J dropped 10; count of bases not matched to a gene: 4. The germline V gene has CDR1 SGDLS and CDR2 YYNGEE. The CDR3 has 13 residues. The chain's CDR3 is CASSVGVGGEQFF. The CDR3 DNA reads as TGTGCCAGCAGCGTAGGAGTAGGGGGCGAGCAGTTCTTC.

The chain joins TRBV20-1 to TRBJ2-1; 8 bases are shared with TRBD2. The length of the CDR3 is 15 residues. V trimming: 3 bases; J trimming: 1 base; junction bases outside the gene matches: 5. Germline CDR1 reads DFQATT; CDR2 reads SNEGSKA (reference sequence). CDR3 sequence (DNA): TGCAGTGCTAGTCCCCTAGCGGGTTCCTACAATGAGCAGTTCTTC. Translation gives CSASPLAGSYNEQFF.

In its sample, this clonotype was seen many times. The chain links TRBV5-1 to TRBJ1-1; D is undetermined. The V gene lost 2 bases and the J gene lost 7 bases, with 18 bases spanning the gap. CDR1 and CDR2 (germline): SGHRS, YFSETQ. The CDR3 runs to 15 residues. The CDR3 is CASSFRSGATSEAFF. The CDR3 DNA sequence: TGCGCCAGCAGCTTCAGGTCAGGAGCTACCAGTGAAGCTTTCTTT.

The chain joins TRBV10-3 to TRBJ2-3; tentatively, D is TRBD1 (7 bases). CDR1 is ENHRY and CDR2 is SYGVKD in the germline V gene. The V end lost 10 bases, the J end lost 7 bases, and 15 bases lay between the germline ends. The CDR3 runs 12 residues. The CDR3 nucleotides read TGTGCCACGCAGGGGGGAGAGAATACGCAGTATTTT. It codes for CATQGGENTQYF.

This clonotype has at least ten counts. This chain links TRBV9 with TRBJ2-7, with TRBD1 as a possible D gene (6 bases). Germline V gene sequence: CDR1 SGDLS, CDR2 YYNGEE. CDR3 length: 15 amino acids. V was pared by 4 bases and J by 1 base, with 15 bases between. The CDR3 protein is CASSPAGTTSYEQYF. The DNA for the CDR3 is TGTGCCAGCAGCCCTGCTGGGACAACGTCCTACGAGCAGTACTTC.

Ten or more counts support this clonotype. J is TRBJ2-1 and V is TRBV5-1, with 8 nucleotides matching TRBD2. Per germline, CDR1 SGHRS and CDR2 YFSETQ. This CDR3 spans 19 amino acids. After removal of 6 bases from V and 6 bases from J, the junction contained 23 bases not matched to a gene. The CDR3 sequence is CASTIGTTVAGRAPNEQFF. The CDR3 DNA reads as TGCGCCAGCACTATTGGGACAACAGTAGCCGGGAGGGCTCCCAATGAGCAGTTCTTC.

This rearrangement joins TRBV20-1 to TRBJ1-2, with 8 positions matching TRBD1. This CDR3 has 14 amino acids. CDR1 is DFQATT and CDR2 is SNEGSKA in the germline V gene (reference sequence). Germline trimming cut 3 bases from V and 4 bases from J; bases unmatched to any gene: 7. CDR3 sequence: CSARDREWVYGYTF. The DNA for the CDR3 is TGCAGTGCTAGGGACAGGGAATGGGTCTATGGCTACACCTTC.

This sequence joins TRBV30 and TRBJ1-5; 9 bases agree with TRBD1. This CDR3 is 14 amino acids long. CDR1 is GTSNPN, CDR2 SVGIG, per germline (reference sequence). V was clipped by 3 bases and J by 7 bases; unmatched bases: 7. CDR3 sequence reads: CAWSADRGKQPQHF. The CDR3 nucleotides read TGTGCCTGGAGCGCCGACAGGGGGAAGCAGCCCCAGCATTTT.

This clonotype was found a few times. This rearrangement joins TRBV19 to TRBJ2-7; D could derive from TRBD1 or TRBD2 (6 bases each). Trimming removed 6 bases at V and 5 bases at J, with 20 bases between. The CDR3 contains 15 residues. Looked up from germline, CDR1 is LNHDA and CDR2 is SQIVND (reference sequence). The CDR3 nucleotides are TGTGCCAGTAGCCCAGGGGTTTTACGGAGGGACGAGCAGTACTTC. Its protein product is CASSPGVLRRDEQYF.

CDR3 DNA: TGTGCCAGCAGTTTAGTTCTTGGGTCAGATACGCAGTATTTT. Amino acid sequence: CASSLVLGSDTQYF. The chain employs TRBV27 and TRBJ2-3, with D hard to call. The CDR3 extends over 14 amino acids. The ends were cut back, 2 bases at V and 4 bases at J, with 10 bases in the middle. CDR1 MNHEY and CDR2 SMNVEV come from the germline V gene (reference sequence).

Many counts were recorded for this clonotype. The chain joins TRBV12-3 or TRBV12-4 to TRBJ1-6, with D perhaps TRBD1 (5 bases). The CDR3 runs 15 residues. V gave up 6 bases and J gave up 7 bases, with 16 bases separating them. CDR3 bases: TGTGCCAGCAGGCTTGCGGGGCAGTCGAATTCACCCCTCCACTTT. Its translation: CASRLAGQSNSPLHF.

The chain uses TRBV10-2 and TRBJ1-5; 11 nucleotides line up with TRBD1. The length of the CDR3 is 18 residues. CDR1 and CDR2 (germline): WSHSY, SAAADI. V lost 7 bases and J lost 1; bases outside the gene matches: 12. CDR3: CASKPGTGGLQSNQPQHF. Here the CDR3 DNA reads TGCGCCAGCAAACCCGGGACAGGGGGACTTCAAAGCAATCAGCCCCAGCATTTT.

Many counts were recorded for this clonotype. This chain joins TRBV20-1 and TRBJ2-3; possibly TRBD1 or TRBD2 for D (5 bases each). V lost 0 bases, J lost 1 base, and 5 bases lay in between. Germline V gene lookup returns CDR1 DFQATT and CDR2 SNEGSKA (reference sequence). The CDR3 covers 13 residues. The DNA of the CDR3 is TGCAGTGCTAGAGAGGGGGGCACAGATACGCAGTATTTT. Translation: CSAREGGTDTQYF.

The V and J genes are TRBV4-1 and TRBJ1-2; 7 bases align to TRBD1. The CDR3 has 12 amino acids. The J segment lost 6 bases and the V segment lost 6 bases, leaving 4 bases of the junction unmatched. The germline V gene encodes CDR1 MGHRA and CDR2 YSYEKL. The CDR3: CASRNRGHGYTF. The CDR3 DNA is TGCGCCAGCAGGAACAGGGGCCATGGCTACACCTTC.

This clonotype was found many times. This chain connects TRBV6-1 to TRBJ1-5; D unclear. The CDR3 spans 14 residues. Trimming pared 2 bases from V and 3 bases from J, leaving 8 bases between. Germline values: CDR1 MNHNS, CDR2 SASEGT. The CDR3 sequence is CASSEKDLNQPQHF. CDR3 coding DNA: TGTGCCAGCAGTGAAAAGGACCTCAATCAGCCCCAGCATTTT.